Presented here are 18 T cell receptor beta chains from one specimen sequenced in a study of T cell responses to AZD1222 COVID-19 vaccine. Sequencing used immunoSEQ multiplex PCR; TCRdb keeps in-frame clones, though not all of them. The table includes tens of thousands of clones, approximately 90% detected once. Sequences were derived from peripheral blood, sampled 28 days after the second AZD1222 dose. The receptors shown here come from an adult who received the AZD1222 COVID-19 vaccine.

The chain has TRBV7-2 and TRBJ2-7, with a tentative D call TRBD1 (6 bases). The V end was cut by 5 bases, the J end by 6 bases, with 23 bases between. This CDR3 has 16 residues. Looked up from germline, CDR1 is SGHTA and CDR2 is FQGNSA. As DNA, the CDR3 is TGTGCCAGCAGCCCCCATCCGGGACAATCACCTGCCGAGCAGTACTTC. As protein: CASSPHPGQSPAEQYF.

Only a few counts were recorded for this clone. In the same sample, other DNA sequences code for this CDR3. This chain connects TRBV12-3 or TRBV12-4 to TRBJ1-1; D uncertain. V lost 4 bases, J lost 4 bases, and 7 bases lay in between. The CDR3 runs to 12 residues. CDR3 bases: TGTGCCAGCAGTTGGGTGGGCACTGAAGCTTTCTTT. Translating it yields CASSWVGTEAFF.

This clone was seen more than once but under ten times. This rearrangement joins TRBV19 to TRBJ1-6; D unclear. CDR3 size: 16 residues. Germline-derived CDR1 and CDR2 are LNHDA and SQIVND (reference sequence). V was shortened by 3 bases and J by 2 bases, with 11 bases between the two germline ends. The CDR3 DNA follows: TGTGCCAGTAGTATCAGAGGGATCCCCTATAATTCACCCCTCCACTTT. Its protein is CASSIRGIPYNSPLHF.

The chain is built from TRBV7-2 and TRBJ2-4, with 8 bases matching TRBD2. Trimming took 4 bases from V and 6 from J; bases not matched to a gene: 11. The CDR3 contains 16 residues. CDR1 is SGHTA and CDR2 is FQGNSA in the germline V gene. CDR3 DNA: TGTGCCAGCAGCTCCTACGGGGGGGGCCAGGGAAACATTCAGTACTTC. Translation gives CASSSYGGGQGNIQYF. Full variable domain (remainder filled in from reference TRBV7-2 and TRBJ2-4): GAGVSQSPSNKVTEKGKDVELRCDPISGHTALYWYRQSLGQGLEFLIYFQGNSAPDKSGLPSDRFSAERTGGSVSTLTIQRTQQEDSAVYLCASSSYGGGQGNIQYFGAGTRLSVL.

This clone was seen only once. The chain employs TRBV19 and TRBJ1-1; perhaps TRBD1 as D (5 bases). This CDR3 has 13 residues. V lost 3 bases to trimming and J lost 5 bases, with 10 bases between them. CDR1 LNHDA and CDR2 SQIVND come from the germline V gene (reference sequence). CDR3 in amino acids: CASSMLPGTEAFF. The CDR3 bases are TGTGCCAGTAGTATGCTCCCAGGGACTGAAGCTTTCTTT.

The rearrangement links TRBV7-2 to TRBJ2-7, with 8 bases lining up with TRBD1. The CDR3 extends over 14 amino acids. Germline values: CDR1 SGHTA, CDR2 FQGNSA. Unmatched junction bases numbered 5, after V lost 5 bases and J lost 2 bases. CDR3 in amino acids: CASSPSQGAYEQYF. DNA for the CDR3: TGTGCCAGCAGCCCATCACAGGGGGCCTACGAGCAGTACTTC.

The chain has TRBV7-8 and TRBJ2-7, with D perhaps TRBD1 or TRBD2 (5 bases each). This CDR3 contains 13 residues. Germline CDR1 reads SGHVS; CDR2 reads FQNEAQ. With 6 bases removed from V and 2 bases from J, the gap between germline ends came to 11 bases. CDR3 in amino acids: CASRWDGTYEQYF. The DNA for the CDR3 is TGTGCCAGCAGGTGGGACGGAACCTACGAGCAGTACTTC. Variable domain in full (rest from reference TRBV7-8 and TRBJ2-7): GAGVSQSPRYKVAKRGQDVALRCDPISGHVSLFWYQQALGQGPEFLTYFQNEAQLDKSGLPSDRFFAERPEGSVSTLKIQRTQQEDSAVYLCASRWDGTYEQYFGPGTRLTVT.

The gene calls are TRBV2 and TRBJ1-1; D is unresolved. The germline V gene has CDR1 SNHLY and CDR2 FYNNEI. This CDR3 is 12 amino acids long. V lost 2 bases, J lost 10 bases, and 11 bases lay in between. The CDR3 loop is CASSERVLGAFF. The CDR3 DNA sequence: TGTGCCAGCAGTGAAAGGGTCCTTGGAGCTTTCTTT.

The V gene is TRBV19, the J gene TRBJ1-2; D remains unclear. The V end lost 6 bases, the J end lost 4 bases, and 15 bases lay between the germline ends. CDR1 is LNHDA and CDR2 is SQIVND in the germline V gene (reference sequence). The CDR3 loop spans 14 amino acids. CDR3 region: CASRSTGRSYGYTF. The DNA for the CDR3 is TGTGCCAGTAGATCAACCGGACGTAGCTATGGCTACACCTTC.

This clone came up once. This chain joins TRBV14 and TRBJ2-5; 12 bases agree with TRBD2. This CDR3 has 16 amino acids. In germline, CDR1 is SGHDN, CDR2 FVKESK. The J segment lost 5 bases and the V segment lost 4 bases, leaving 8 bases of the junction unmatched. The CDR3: CASSLLTSGGVETQYF. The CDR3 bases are TGTGCCAGCAGCCTTCTGACTAGCGGGGGAGTTGAGACCCAGTACTTC.

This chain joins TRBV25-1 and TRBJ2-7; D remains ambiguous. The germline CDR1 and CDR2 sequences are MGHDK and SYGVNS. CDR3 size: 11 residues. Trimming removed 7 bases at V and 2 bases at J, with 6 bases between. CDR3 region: CASTDAYEQYF. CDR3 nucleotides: TGTGCCAGCACAGACGCCTACGAGCAGTACTTC.

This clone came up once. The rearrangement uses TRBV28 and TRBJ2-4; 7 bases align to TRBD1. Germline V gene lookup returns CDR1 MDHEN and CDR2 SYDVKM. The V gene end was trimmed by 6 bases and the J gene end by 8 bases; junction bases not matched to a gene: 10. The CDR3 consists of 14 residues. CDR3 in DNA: TGTGCCAGCAGGTTGGACAGGCCTGGGGACATTCAGTACTTC. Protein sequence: CASRLDRPGDIQYF.

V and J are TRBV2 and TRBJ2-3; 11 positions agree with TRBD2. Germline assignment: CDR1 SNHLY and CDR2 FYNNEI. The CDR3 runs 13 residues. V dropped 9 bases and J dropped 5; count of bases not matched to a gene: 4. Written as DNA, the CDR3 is TGTGCCAGTAGCGGGGGGGCTGGAGATACGCAGTATTTT. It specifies CASSGGAGDTQYF.

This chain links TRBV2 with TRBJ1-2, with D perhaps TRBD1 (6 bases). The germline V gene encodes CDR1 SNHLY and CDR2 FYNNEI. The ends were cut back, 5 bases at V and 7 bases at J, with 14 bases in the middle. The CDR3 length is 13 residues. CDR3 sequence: CASSYIQGSGYTF. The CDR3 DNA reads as TGTGCCAGCAGTTATATACAGGGAAGTGGCTACACCTTC.

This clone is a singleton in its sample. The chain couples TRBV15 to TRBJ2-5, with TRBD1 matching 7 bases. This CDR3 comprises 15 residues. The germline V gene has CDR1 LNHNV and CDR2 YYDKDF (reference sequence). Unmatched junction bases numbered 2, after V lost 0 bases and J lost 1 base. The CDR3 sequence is CATSRDRTGQETQYF. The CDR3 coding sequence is TGTGCCACCAGCAGAGACCGGACAGGCCAAGAGACCCAGTACTTC.

This CDR3 reads CASSYLSGDTDTQYF. The DNA for the CDR3 is TGTGCCAGCAGTTACCTTAGCGGGGATACAGATACGCAGTATTTT. The chain is built from TRBV6-2 or TRBV6-3 and TRBJ2-3; TRBD2 agrees at 8 bases. The CDR3 runs to 15 residues. Germline V gives CDR1 MNHEY, CDR2 SVGEGT. J was trimmed by 3 bases and V by 2 bases; bases with no gene match: 4.

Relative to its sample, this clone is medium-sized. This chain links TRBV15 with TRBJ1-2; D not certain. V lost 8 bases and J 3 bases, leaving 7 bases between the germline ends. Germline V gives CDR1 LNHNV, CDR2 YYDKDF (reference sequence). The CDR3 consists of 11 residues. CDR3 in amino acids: CATGGHYGYTF. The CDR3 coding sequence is TGTGCCACCGGCGGACACTATGGCTACACCTTC.

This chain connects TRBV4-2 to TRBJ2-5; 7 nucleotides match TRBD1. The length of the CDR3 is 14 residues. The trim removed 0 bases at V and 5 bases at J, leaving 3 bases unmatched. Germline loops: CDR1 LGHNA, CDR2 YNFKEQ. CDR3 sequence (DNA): TGTGCCAGCAGCCAAGAAACAGGGGAGGAGACCCAGTACTTC. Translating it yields CASSQETGEETQYF.